Listed here is a single T cell receptor beta chain. The clone's antigen remains unknown. No much larger clone is present one base from it, and per-base qualities are unavailable. Sequencer: Illumina MiSeq. Profiling of the peripheral T cell repertoire was carried out for human TCRbeta genes. The study's processing was this. Beta-binomial modelling was applied to test for differential clonotype abundance so that variability over time was accounted for. Expanded clonotypes were screened against the ImmuneCODE reference database of SARS-CoV-2-associated TCRs and were mapped to viral genome regions. Additional repertoire analyses were carried out for TRBV gene usage, CDR3 length, CDR3 amino acid overlap between time points, clonotype abundance distributions and Jaccard similarity. Clones were called with MiXCR by TCRdb after fastp trimmed the public reads at Q25, and only in-frame beta chains were retained. Each CDR3 protein appears once, grouped with its most common genes and DNA. TCRdb, rather than the study authors, made the V and J calls. The table for this sample lists 200,000 to 300,000 distinct CDR3 sequences; around 28% of them were counted only once. The ten largest clones represent more than 6.5% of the sample.

The sample's time point, from its label and the paper: pre-pandemic baseline sample and day 111 after first positive SARS-CoV-2 test. This sample was taken from a study of kidney transplant recipient with SARS-CoV-2 infection (TCRdb year 2021). The CDR3 goes from the cysteine to the phenylalanine over 12 residues. Of all the DNA, just the CDR3 is kept, 36 bases in frame from base 1. The TCR sequence derives from a young adult male patient who had COVID-19 and was a kidney transplant recipient. Once a transplant has taken place, some T cells may be donor derived. Sample: a blood sample, taken at baseline and between days 110 and 120 from a kidney transplant recipient. This sequence uses TRBV12-3 or TRBV12-4 and TRBJ2-4; too little of a D gene remains to name it. The better agreement between TRBJ2-7 and the DNA end casts doubt on the J call. The nucleotide sequence reads TGTGCCAGCAGTTTAGACAGCTGCGAGCAGTACTTC. This encodes CASSLDSCEQYF.